This TCR beta chain was found in a study of T cell repertoires in cytomegalovirus infection (dated by TCRdb to between 2018 and 2021). Broadly, across the study: Donor HLA type was relevant to the analysis, because carriage of CMV infection together with the matching HLA type was indicated by public TCR beta signatures.

The instrument was an Illumina HiSeq 1500. Through fastp at Q25 and MiXCR, TCRdb rebuilt clones from the public reads, retaining in-frame beta chains. One record per CDR3 amino acid sequence lists the most common genes and DNA. The sample profile shows 400,000 to 550,000 distinct CDR3 sequences; about 11% of them were found once. The top ten hold roughly 10% of the sample. What the study reported, not specific to this receptor: The ex vivo response was dominated by HLA-C-restricted CMV-specific TCR beta clonotypes, which also provided the single most frequent clonotype in two of eight donors. Carriers of CMV infection plus the relevant HLA type were discriminated by the cumulative frequency of public TCR beta family members in the study cohort and in an independent roughly 370-donor cohort.

This clonotype was observed a few times. This clone's antigen is unknown. No much larger clonotype is one base removed from it; base qualities were not supplied. CDR1 and CDR2 are drawn from the germline V gene (reference sequence): DFQATT, SNEGSKA. Spanning cysteine to phenylalanine, the CDR3 consists of 14 amino acids. Only the CDR3 portion is preserved as DNA: 42 bases, with reading frame beginning at the first base. V is cut by 3 bases and J by 2 bases, and the space between the germline ends is 11 bases. The specimen sequenced was PBMCs. The clonotype comes from a human donor in good health (CMV status not recorded). Some clones in this sample may be carry-over from other donors' samples. The chain uses TRBV20-1 and TRBJ1-3; there is no confident call for the D gene. The DNA sequence is given as TGCAGTGCTAGGGGTGCAGTACCTGGAAACACCATATATTTT. Its translation is CSARGAVPGNTIYF.